The 4 T cell receptor beta chains below were found in one sample sequenced in a study of blood T cell repertoires in COVID-19. Only in-frame clones appear in the TCRdb table, and some are missing; sequencing was by immunoSEQ multiplex PCR. The sample comprises about 220,000 clones, approximately 81% of which are singletons, and approximately 4% rests with the top ten. The sample consisted of peripheral blood. The receptors shown here come from a woman of 80 years or more with acute or convalescent COVID-19.

This clone was counted only a few times. V is TRBV28 and J is TRBJ2-3, with 13 bases matching TRBD2. CDR1 and CDR2 from the germline V gene are MDHEN and SYDVKM. The CDR3 has 18 amino acids. V dropped 6 bases and J dropped 3; count of bases not matched to a gene: 12. The CDR3: CASSRTSGGEPRTDTQYF. CDR3 bases: TGTGCCAGCAGCCGAACTAGCGGGGGGGAGCCGAGGACAGATACGCAGTATTTT.

The chain employs TRBV4-1 and TRBJ1-4, with D hard to call. V was shortened by 1 base and J by 10 bases, with 13 bases between the two germline ends. The germline V gene has CDR1 MGHRA and CDR2 YSYEKL. The CDR3 extends over 14 amino acids. CDR3 nucleotides: TGCGCCAGCAGCCAAGGCTGGTTGAGCCGAAAACTGTTTTTT. This codes for CASSQGWLSRKLFF.

The chain joins TRBV5-1 to TRBJ1-1; the D is unclear. In germline, CDR1 is SGHRS, CDR2 YFSETQ. Trimming took 4 bases from V and 2 from J, leaving 9 bases between them. The length of the CDR3 is 13 residues. The CDR3 DNA sequence: TGCGCCAGCAGCCTACACAGCAACACTGAAGCTTTCTTT. Its translation: CASSLHSNTEAFF. The full variable domain, completed using reference TRBV5-1 and TRBJ1-1, is KAGVTQTPRYLIKTRGQQVTLSCSPISGHRSVSWYQQTPGQGLQFLFEYFSETQRNKGNFPGRFSGRQFSNSRSEMNVSTLELGDSALYLCASSLHSNTEAFFGQGTRLTVV.

The rearrangement links TRBV7-8 to TRBJ2-5, with D perhaps matching TRBD2 (6 bases). Trimming stripped 4 bases from V and 0 bases from J, with 9 bases between. This CDR3 region has 14 residues. CDR1 and CDR2 (germline): SGHVS, FQNEAQ. The CDR3 loop reads CASSYRGNQETQYF. DNA for the CDR3: TGTGCCAGCAGCTACCGGGGGAACCAAGAGACCCAGTACTTC.